The rows below give T cell receptor beta chains drawn from one sample of a study of blood T cell repertoires in COVID-19. TCRdb's table, derived via immunoSEQ multiplex PCR, lists solely in-frame clones and lacks some. This table holds 210,000 or so clones, around 90% found once. What was sequenced was PBMCs or T cells enriched from blood (not recorded which). These receptors were collected from a woman under 40 who had been exposed to COVID-19. The CDR3 runs from the conserved cysteine through the conserved F or W. A D gene is named only where the DNA matches it firmly. Only part of the rows carry a size: once, few, many, or a class if the clone is expanded.

CDR3nt: TGTGCCAGCAGCCCACGGGGGGGGGAGACCCAGTACTTC; CDR3aa: CASSPRGGETQYF; d_gene: TRBD2; abundance: NA; v_gene: TRBV12-3/TRBV12-4; j_gene: TRBJ2-5
CDR3nt: TGTGCCAGCAGTTTAACAGGGGGCTACGAGCAGTACTTC; CDR3aa: CASSLTGGYEQYF; d_gene: TRBD1; abundance: NA; v_gene: TRBV27; j_gene: TRBJ2-7
CDR3nt: TGTGCCAGCAGTACAAAGACAGGGGTGAGCTATGGCTACACCTTC; CDR3aa: CASSTKTGVSYGYTF; d_gene: TRBD1; abundance: NA; v_gene: TRBV6-5; j_gene: TRBJ1-2
CDR3nt: TGTGCCAGCAGCCTACTCGGGCAGGGGGACACTGAAGCTTTCTTT; CDR3aa: CASSLLGQGDTEAFF; d_gene: TRBD1; abundance: NA; v_gene: TRBV7-3; j_gene: TRBJ1-1
CDR3nt: TGTGCCAGCAGCCCCCGGACAGGAGGGGTAACTGAAGCTTTCTTT; CDR3aa: CASSPRTGGVTEAFF; d_gene: TRBD1; abundance: few; v_gene: TRBV7-8; j_gene: TRBJ1-1
CDR3nt: TGCGCCAGCAGCTTGGGGACAGCAACTAATGAAAAACTGTTTTTT; CDR3aa: CASSLGTATNEKLFF; d_gene: NA; abundance: NA; v_gene: TRBV5-1; j_gene: TRBJ1-4
CDR3nt: TGTGCCAGCAGCGTAAGCGGTGCGAACACCGGGGAGCTGTTTTTT; CDR3aa: CASSVSGANTGELFF; d_gene: NA; abundance: NA; v_gene: TRBV9; j_gene: TRBJ2-2
CDR3nt: TGTGCCAGCAGCTTGAGGCTAGCCGGGGAGCTGTTTTTT; CDR3aa: CASSLRLAGELFF; d_gene: NA; abundance: few; v_gene: TRBV5-6; j_gene: TRBJ2-2
CDR3nt: TGTGCCAGCAGCCCGAGCACAGATACGCAGTATTTT; CDR3aa: CASSPSTDTQYF; d_gene: NA; abundance: NA; v_gene: TRBV7-2; j_gene: TRBJ2-3
CDR3nt: TGTGCCAGCAGCTTATACTCGACAGGGCTAAACACCGGGGAGCTGTTTTTT; CDR3aa: CASSLYSTGLNTGELFF; d_gene: TRBD1; abundance: NA; v_gene: TRBV9; j_gene: TRBJ2-2
CDR3nt: TGTGCCAGTAGTTTAGGACTAGCGGGAGTAAACGAGCAGTACTTC; CDR3aa: CASSLGLAGVNEQYF; d_gene: TRBD2; abundance: NA; v_gene: TRBV19; j_gene: TRBJ2-7
CDR3nt: TGTGCCAGCAGCCAAGTTTACAGGGACGACCAAGAGACCCAGTACTTC; CDR3aa: CASSQVYRDDQETQYF; d_gene: NA; abundance: NA; v_gene: TRBV4-2; j_gene: TRBJ2-5
CDR3nt: TGTGCCAGCAGTTTGGTGGGAGTCCGCGCCTACGAGCAGTACTTC; CDR3aa: CASSLVGVRAYEQYF; d_gene: NA; abundance: NA; v_gene: TRBV28; j_gene: TRBJ2-7
CDR3nt: TGTGCCAGCAGCCTGGGGACTAGCGGGATGGAGGACACCGGGGAGCTGTTTTTT; CDR3aa: CASSLGTSGMEDTGELFF; d_gene: TRBD2; abundance: NA; v_gene: TRBV7-6; j_gene: TRBJ2-2
CDR3nt: TGTGCCAGTGGGGGACTAGCGGATTACAATGAGCAGTTCTTC; CDR3aa: CASGGLADYNEQFF; d_gene: TRBD2; abundance: NA; v_gene: TRBV2; j_gene: TRBJ2-1
CDR3nt: TGTGCCATCAGTGAGGGTAGCGGCAGGACCGGGGAGCTGTTTTTT; CDR3aa: CAISEGSGRTGELFF; d_gene: NA; abundance: NA; v_gene: TRBV10-3; j_gene: TRBJ2-2
CDR3nt: TGTGCCAGTAGTGTAGAACTAGCGGGCCGGATTGCCTACGAGCAGTACTTC; CDR3aa: CASSVELAGRIAYEQYF; d_gene: TRBD2; abundance: NA; v_gene: TRBV19; j_gene: TRBJ2-7
CDR3nt: TGTGCCAGCAGCCCGGGACTAGCGGGAGGAGTGTACGAGCAGTACTTC; CDR3aa: CASSPGLAGGVYEQYF; d_gene: TRBD2; abundance: few; v_gene: TRBV5-6; j_gene: TRBJ2-7
CDR3nt: TGCGCCAGCAGTGATGACTCCTACAACTACGAGCAGTACTTC; CDR3aa: CASSDDSYNYEQYF; d_gene: NA; abundance: NA; v_gene: TRBV10-2; j_gene: TRBJ2-7
CDR3nt: TGTGCCAGCACCGCCTACGAGCAGTACTTC; CDR3aa: CASTAYEQYF; d_gene: NA; abundance: NA; v_gene: TRBV7-4; j_gene: TRBJ2-7
CDR3nt: TGCGCCAGCAGCCCCGGGGGGAGCACCATATATTTT; CDR3aa: CASSPGGSTIYF; d_gene: NA; abundance: few; v_gene: TRBV4-1; j_gene: TRBJ1-3
CDR3nt: TGTGCCAGCAGCGCCACAGGGGGCAGGAACACCATATATTTT; CDR3aa: CASSATGGRNTIYF; d_gene: TRBD1; abundance: NA; v_gene: TRBV9; j_gene: TRBJ1-3
CDR3nt: TGTGCCAGTAGTATGAAAGCCCCTTTTGGGGGGTCCACAGATACGCAGTATTTT; CDR3aa: CASSMKAPFGGSTDTQYF; d_gene: NA; abundance: NA; v_gene: TRBV19; j_gene: TRBJ2-3
CDR3nt: TGCGCCACCCGACAGGTAGAGACCCAGTACTTC; CDR3aa: CATRQVETQYF; d_gene: NA; abundance: NA; v_gene: TRBV10-2; j_gene: TRBJ2-5
CDR3nt: TGCGCCAGCAGCTTGGCGCAGGTGAACACTGAAGCTTTCTTT; CDR3aa: CASSLAQVNTEAFF; d_gene: NA; abundance: NA; v_gene: TRBV5-1; j_gene: TRBJ1-1
CDR3nt: TGCGCCAGCAGCCAAGTCTCGTTCACAGATACGCAGTATTTT; CDR3aa: CASSQVSFTDTQYF; d_gene: NA; abundance: NA; v_gene: TRBV4-1; j_gene: TRBJ2-3
CDR3nt: TGTGCCAGCAGTCCCAATTCCGAAGCTTTCTTT; CDR3aa: CASSPNSEAFF; d_gene: NA; abundance: NA; v_gene: TRBV6-5; j_gene: TRBJ1-1
CDR3nt: TGTGCTAGTGGTCCGGGGAGTTTTAACACCGGGGAGCTGTTTTTT; CDR3aa: CASGPGSFNTGELFF; d_gene: NA; abundance: NA; v_gene: TRBV12-5; j_gene: TRBJ2-2